These 16 T cell receptor beta chains were sequenced from one sample in a study of T cells after yellow fever vaccination. MiXCR, run by TCRdb on the 5' RACE reads, gives a single entry per CDR3 protein. The sample comprises some 320,000 distinct CDR3 sequences, 8.7% of which are singletons, and more than 15% rests with the top ten. This sample comprised PBMCs, obtained on the day of the first yellow fever vaccination. These receptors were taken from a man between 18 and 35 years old who received the YFV17D yellow fever vaccine.

This clonotype was recorded many times. The chain couples TRBV7-3 to TRBJ1-5, with D possibly TRBD1 on 5 matching bases. Germline V gene data show CDR1 as SGHTA and CDR2 as FQGTGA. Trimming pared 6 bases from V and 6 bases from J, leaving 12 bases between. This CDR3 contains 13 residues. Here the CDR3 DNA reads TGTGCCAGCAGTTACGGGAGGGGTCAGCCCCAGCATTTT. Its protein product is CASSYGRGQPQHF.

Ten or more counts support this clonotype. The chain is built from TRBV29-1 and TRBJ1-1, with D possibly being TRBD1 (5 bases). V lost 5 bases, J lost 4 bases, and 14 bases lay in between. The V gene's germline CDR1 is SQVTM and CDR2 ANQGSEA. The CDR3 has 13 residues. CDR3 in amino acids: CSVQAGSGTEAFF. As DNA, the CDR3 is TGCAGCGTTCAAGCAGGGTCGGGCACTGAAGCTTTCTTT.

This sequence joins TRBV7-3 and TRBJ2-7; 7 bases match TRBD1. The V segment lost 5 bases and the J segment 3 bases; nucleotides outside the gene matches: 10. Germline-derived CDR1 and CDR2 are SGHTA and FQGTGA. The CDR3 is 15 amino acids. DNA of the CDR3: TGTGCCAGCAGCCTCACTGGGGGACAGAACTACGAGCAGTACTTC. Its translation: CASSLTGGQNYEQYF.

The V call is TRBV4-3, the J call TRBJ2-3; D tentatively reads TRBD1 or TRBD2 (5 bases each). CDR1 and CDR2 (germline): LGHNA, YSLEER. The CDR3 sequence is 15 residues long. The V gene lost 0 bases and the J gene lost 8 bases, with 15 bases spanning the gap. CDR3 DNA sequence: TGCGCCAGCAGCCAAGATGGGGCGGCGGGTGGTACGCAGTATTTT. The encoded protein is CASSQDGAAGGTQYF.

The table lists this clonotype with a count of one. The V gene is TRBV5-6, the J gene TRBJ2-7, with D possibly being TRBD2 (5 bases). The V end was cut by 2 bases, the J end by 7 bases, with 10 bases between. The germline V gene encodes CDR1 SGHDT and CDR2 YYEEEE. The CDR3 totals 12 residues. CDR3 sequence (DNA): TGTGCCAGCAGCTTAGGGTCGGGGGAGCAGTACTTC. It is translated as CASSLGSGEQYF.

This clonotype was picked up a small number of times. V gene TRBV4-1 combines with J gene TRBJ2-1; D ambiguous. Trimming pared 4 bases from V and 5 bases from J, leaving 15 bases between. CDR3 size: 15 residues. In germline, CDR1 is MGHRA, CDR2 YSYEKL. The CDR3: CASSPQPWADNEQFF. CDR3 DNA: TGCGCCAGCAGCCCCCAACCCTGGGCTGACAATGAGCAGTTCTTC.

In its sample, this clonotype was seen a few times. The chain links TRBV6-1 to TRBJ1-1; possible D gene TRBD1, 5 bases. The ends were cut back, 6 bases at V and 4 bases at J, with 21 bases in the middle. This CDR3 is built from 16 residues. Germline loops: CDR1 MNHNS, CDR2 SASEGT. CDR3 residues: CASRDEGQGRLTEAFF. The CDR3, as DNA: TGTGCCAGCAGAGATGAGGGGCAGGGAAGACTCACTGAAGCTTTCTTT.

The chain employs TRBV5-1 and TRBJ1-1; D is perhaps TRBD1 (5 bases). This CDR3 is 15 amino acids long. In germline, CDR1 is SGHRS, CDR2 YFSETQ. V was pared by 0 bases and J by 2 bases, with 11 bases between. The CDR3 nucleotides read TGCGCCAGCAGCTTGGCAGACAGACTAAACACTGAAGCTTTCTTT. Translating it yields CASSLADRLNTEAFF. The full variable domain, completed using reference TRBV5-1 and TRBJ1-1, is KAGVTQTPRYLIKTRGQQVTLSCSPISGHRSVSWYQQTPGQGLQFLFEYFSETQRNKGNFPGRFSGRQFSNSRSEMNVSTLELGDSALYLCASSLADRLNTEAFFGQGTRLTVV.

This clonotype has just a few counts. The chain carries TRBV5-5 and TRBJ2-7; TRBD1 agrees at 9 bases. Per germline, CDR1 SGHKS and CDR2 YYEKEE (reference sequence). The V segment lost 2 bases and the J segment 6 bases; nucleotides outside the gene matches: 3. This CDR3 has 13 amino acids. CDR3 DNA: TGTGCCAGCAGCTTTCTGGGACAGGGCGAGCAGTACGTC. Translation gives CASSFLGQGEQYV.

This clonotype was seen a few times. The V gene is TRBV14, the J gene TRBJ1-1, with D hard to call. This CDR3 comprises 14 residues. The germline gives CDR1 SGHDN, CDR2 FVKESK. Trimming cost V 3 bases and J 1 base, with 9 bases left between them. DNA for the CDR3: TGTGCCAGCAGCCACTCCTGGGGGAACACTGAAGCTTTCTTT. It is translated as CASSHSWGNTEAFF.

The J gene is TRBJ2-5, the V gene TRBV4-2, with 8 positions matching TRBD2. CDR1 is LGHNA, CDR2 YNFKEQ, per germline. The CDR3 is made up of 17 amino acids. V lost 0 bases and J lost 5; bases outside the gene matches: 11. The DNA of the CDR3 is TGTGCCAGCAGCCAAGATCTCGTCGGGGGGGCCGGGGAGACCCAGTACTTC. The encoded protein is CASSQDLVGGAGETQYF.

This chain uses TRBV7-9 with TRBJ1-5; possibly TRBD1 for D (5 bases). Germline V gene data show CDR1 as SEHNR and CDR2 as FQNEAQ (reference sequence). V was trimmed by 4 bases and J by 3 bases, leaving 10 bases between them. CDR3 length: 14 residues. The chain's CDR3 is CASSSGGTNQPQHF. The CDR3 bases are TGTGCCAGCAGCTCGGGGGGAACCAATCAGCCCCAGCATTTT.

This clonotype was counted many times. This chain joins TRBV7-2 and TRBJ2-7; D unclear. CDR1 is SGHTA and CDR2 is FQGNSA in the germline V gene. V was trimmed by 1 base and J by 4 bases, leaving 8 bases between them. This CDR3 is 13 amino acids long. The CDR3 DNA is TGTGCCAGCAGCTTAGAGACTGGGTACGAGCAGTACGTC. It encodes CASSLETGYEQYV.

This clonotype was observed at least ten times. This chain joins TRBV10-3 and TRBJ2-5; 9 nucleotides line up with TRBD2. The germline CDR1 and CDR2 sequences are ENHRY and SYGVKD. The trim removed 5 bases at V and 5 bases at J, leaving 9 bases unmatched. The CDR3 sequence is 15 residues long. Here the CDR3 reads CAISKIAGADETQYF. Here the CDR3 DNA reads TGTGCCATCAGTAAAATAGCGGGGGCCGATGAGACCCAGTACTTC.

For this clonotype: Compared with germline, one end of the junction differs, possibly owing to a read error. This chain joins TRBV7-7 and TRBJ2-5, with D perhaps matching TRBD2 (6 bases). CDR3 length: 14 amino acids. Germline CDR1 and CDR2: SSHAT and FNYEAQ (reference sequence). In DNA form, the CDR3 reads TGTGCTAGCAGCCCCTGGCCGGGGGTAGAGACCCAGTACTTC. It specifies CASSPWPGVETQYF. The full variable domain, rest sourced from reference TRBV7-7 and TRBJ2-5, is GAGVSQSPRYKVTKRGQDVTLRCDPISSHATLYWYQQALGQGPEFLTYFNYEAQPDKSGLPSDRFSAERPEGSISTLTIQRTEQRDSAMYRCASSPWPGVETQYFGPGTRLLVL.

This clonotype was counted only a few times. V is TRBV11-2 and J is TRBJ2-5, with D perhaps TRBD2 (6 bases). V lost 3 bases and J 5 bases, leaving 13 bases between the germline ends. Germline CDR1 and CDR2: SGHAT and FQNNGV. This CDR3 spans 14 amino acids. The CDR3 bases are TGTGCCAGCAGCTTCCGAGCAGGAGGGGAGACCCAGTACTTC. The encoded protein is CASSFRAGGETQYF.